These T cell receptor beta chains were read from a single sample in a study of STAT5B mutations in CD4+ large granular lymphocyte leukemia. Sequenced by immunoSEQ multiplex PCR; TCRdb stores in-frame clones only, minus some. Of about 40,000 clones in the sample, 80% to 90% were seen once. The sequencing sample was made of CD4+ T cells from blood buffy coats. The receptors stem from a human donor in good health. The CDR3 runs from the conserved cysteine through the conserved F or W. Fields, in order: J gene, V gene, D gene, clone size, CDR3 DNA, CDR3 protein. A D gene is named only where the DNA matches it firmly. Size values are once, few and many counts, or a class for expanded clones, and some rows have none.

J gene: TRBJ1-1; V gene: TRBV5-6; D gene: .; clone size: .; CDR3 DNA: TGTGCCAGCAGCCCGGGCCCAACCCTGAACACTGAAGCTTTCTTT; CDR3 protein: CASSPGPTLNTEAFF
J gene: TRBJ1-1; V gene: TRBV5-1; D gene: TRBD1; clone size: .; CDR3 DNA: TGCGCCAGCAGCTTGGTCTCCCTGACAGGGAGGGGAATGAACACTGAAGCTTTCTTT; CDR3 protein: CASSLVSLTGRGMNTEAFF
J gene: TRBJ2-7; V gene: TRBV7-6; D gene: .; clone size: .; CDR3 DNA: TGTGCCAGCAGCTTAGCCGACTACGAGCAGTACTTC; CDR3 protein: CASSLADYEQYF
J gene: TRBJ2-1; V gene: TRBV7-3; D gene: TRBD1; clone size: .; CDR3 DNA: TGTGCCAGCAGCTGGGGACAGGGTGGGAATGAGCAGTTCTTC; CDR3 protein: CASSWGQGGNEQFF
J gene: TRBJ1-2; V gene: TRBV5-4; D gene: .; clone size: .; CDR3 DNA: TGTGCCAGCAGCTTCCCAGGACCCTATGGCTACACCTTC; CDR3 protein: CASSFPGPYGYTF
J gene: TRBJ2-3; V gene: TRBV4-1; D gene: TRBD1; clone size: .; CDR3 DNA: TGCGCCAGCAGCCATACCGGACAGGGGACAGATACGCAGTATTTT; CDR3 protein: CASSHTGQGTDTQYF
J gene: TRBJ2-7; V gene: TRBV19; D gene: TRBD1; clone size: .; CDR3 DNA: TGTGCCAGTAGTATCAGGGGACAGGGGGCCCACGAGCAGTACTTC; CDR3 protein: CASSIRGQGAHEQYF
J gene: TRBJ2-3; V gene: TRBV5-6; D gene: .; clone size: once; CDR3 DNA: TGTGCCAGCAGCAACCAGGGACTCACAGATACGCAGTATTTT; CDR3 protein: CASSNQGLTDTQYF
J gene: TRBJ2-5; V gene: TRBV27; D gene: .; clone size: .; CDR3 DNA: TGTGCCAGCAGGGGCGAGGTGGAGACCCAGTACTTC; CDR3 protein: CASRGEVETQYF
J gene: TRBJ1-2; V gene: TRBV10-3; D gene: TRBD1; clone size: .; CDR3 DNA: TGTGCCATCAGTGCCCCGGGACAGGGGACTGGCTATGGCTACACCTTC; CDR3 protein: CAISAPGQGTGYGYTF
J gene: TRBJ2-3; V gene: TRBV29-1; D gene: .; clone size: .; CDR3 DNA: TGCAGCGTTGTTGGTGCGGCAGATACGCAGTATTTT; CDR3 protein: CSVVGAADTQYF
J gene: TRBJ2-1; V gene: TRBV7-2; D gene: .; clone size: .; CDR3 DNA: TGTGCCAGCAGCTTAGCGCACAGGGAAGAGCAGTTCTTC; CDR3 protein: CASSLAHREEQFF
J gene: TRBJ2-4; V gene: TRBV7-2; D gene: .; clone size: few; CDR3 DNA: TGTGCCAGCAGCTCCCAGGGTATCTACATTCAGTACTTC; CDR3 protein: CASSSQGIYIQYF
J gene: TRBJ1-1; V gene: TRBV6-4; D gene: .; clone size: .; CDR3 DNA: TGTGCCAGTAGATTCCAGAGTACCCGCTTGAACACTGAAGCTTTCTTT; CDR3 protein: CASRFQSTRLNTEAFF
J gene: TRBJ2-7; V gene: TRBV6-6; D gene: TRBD2; clone size: .; CDR3 DNA: TGTGCCAGCAGTTACGAACACGGGAGGGAGCAGTACTTC; CDR3 protein: CASSYEHGREQYF
J gene: TRBJ1-1; V gene: TRBV9; D gene: TRBD1; clone size: .; CDR3 DNA: TGTGCCAGCAGTGAGAGACAGGGGAACACTGAAGCCTTCTTT; CDR3 protein: CASSERQGNTEAFF
J gene: TRBJ2-7; V gene: TRBV28; D gene: .; clone size: .; CDR3 DNA: TGTGCCAGCAGTCGACTAGGGATCTTCTACGAGCAGTACTTC; CDR3 protein: CASSRLGIFYEQYF
J gene: TRBJ2-7; V gene: TRBV6-1; D gene: TRBD1; clone size: .; CDR3 DNA: TGTGCCAGCAGTGACCAGGGGGCGCTCCCCTACGAGCAGTACTTC; CDR3 protein: CASSDQGALPYEQYF
J gene: TRBJ2-1; V gene: TRBV18; D gene: TRBD2; clone size: .; CDR3 DNA: TGTGCCAGCTCACCACCGGGACTAGCGGGTGGCGGGAATGAGCAGTTCTTC; CDR3 protein: CASSPPGLAGGGNEQFF
J gene: TRBJ1-2; V gene: TRBV5-1; D gene: .; clone size: .; CDR3 DNA: TGCGCCAGCAGCTTGTTACCAGGGGACTATGGCTACACCTTC; CDR3 protein: CASSLLPGDYGYTF
J gene: TRBJ2-3; V gene: TRBV11-3; D gene: .; clone size: .; CDR3 DNA: TGTGCCAGCAGCTTAATCATAGATACGCAGTATTTT; CDR3 protein: CASSLIIDTQYF
J gene: TRBJ2-7; V gene: TRBV5-8; D gene: .; clone size: .; CDR3 DNA: TGTGCCGGACCAACGACAGGCCCGTCGGACGAGCAGTACTTC; CDR3 protein: CAGPTTGPSDEQYF
J gene: TRBJ2-3; V gene: TRBV19; D gene: .; clone size: .; CDR3 DNA: TGTGCCAGTAACTCCCGAGGGCGGAGCACAGATACGCAGTATTTT; CDR3 protein: CASNSRGRSTDTQYF
J gene: TRBJ2-3; V gene: TRBV27; D gene: TRBD2; clone size: .; CDR3 DNA: TGTGCCAGCAGGGGACTAGCGGGAGATACGCAGTATTTT; CDR3 protein: CASRGLAGDTQYF
J gene: TRBJ2-1; V gene: TRBV5-4; D gene: TRBD2; clone size: .; CDR3 DNA: TGTGCCAGCAGCTTGGGCGGGAGTCTCTACAATGAGCAGTTCTTC; CDR3 protein: CASSLGGSLYNEQFF
J gene: TRBJ1-5; V gene: TRBV4-2; D gene: .; clone size: .; CDR3 DNA: TGTGCCAGCAGTACGGATGAGGGCAATCAGCCCCAGCATTTT; CDR3 protein: CASSTDEGNQPQHF
J gene: TRBJ2-1; V gene: TRBV5-1; D gene: .; clone size: .; CDR3 DNA: TGCGCCAGCAGCTTGGATCCCAGTAACAATGAGCAGTTCTTC; CDR3 protein: CASSLDPSNNEQFF
J gene: TRBJ2-1; V gene: TRBV11-3; D gene: .; clone size: .; CDR3 DNA: TGTGCCAGCAGCTTAGATCCCGGCTTCTACAATGAGCAGTTCTTC; CDR3 protein: CASSLDPGFYNEQFF
J gene: TRBJ2-1; V gene: TRBV4-2; D gene: TRBD2; clone size: .; CDR3 DNA: TGTGCCAGCAGCCAAGACGAGCGGGGGACCTACAATGAGCAGTTCTTC; CDR3 protein: CASSQDERGTYNEQFF
J gene: TRBJ2-7; V gene: TRBV6-1; D gene: .; clone size: few; CDR3 DNA: TGTGCCAGCCAGGCCCCCGGTTACGAGCAGTACTTC; CDR3 protein: CASQAPGYEQYF
J gene: TRBJ1-4; V gene: TRBV9; D gene: .; clone size: .; CDR3 DNA: TGTGCCAGCAGCGTAGGAGAGAGCGGGGGAAGAGATGAAAAACTGTTTTTT; CDR3 protein: CASSVGESGGRDEKLFF
J gene: TRBJ2-7; V gene: TRBV27; D gene: .; clone size: .; CDR3 DNA: TGTGCCAGCAGTTTATTCCGAGGGAACTACGAGCAGTACTTC; CDR3 protein: CASSLFRGNYEQYF
J gene: TRBJ1-4; V gene: TRBV7-6; D gene: TRBD1; clone size: .; CDR3 DNA: TGTGCCAGCAGCAGGGGACAGGGCACTACTAATGAAAAACTGTTTTTT; CDR3 protein: CASSRGQGTTNEKLFF
J gene: TRBJ2-7; V gene: TRBV11-2; D gene: .; clone size: few; CDR3 DNA: TGTGCCAGCAGCCAATTCGGTCGCGAGCAGTACTTC; CDR3 protein: CASSQFGREQYF
J gene: TRBJ1-1; V gene: TRBV19; D gene: TRBD1; clone size: .; CDR3 DNA: TGTGCCAGTATTGACCCGGGACAGGGGGCTGAAGCTTTCTTT; CDR3 protein: CASIDPGQGAEAFF
J gene: TRBJ1-5; V gene: TRBV6-6; D gene: .; clone size: .; CDR3 DNA: TGTGCCAGCAGACCCGACGTATATAGCAATCAGCCCCAGCATTTT; CDR3 protein: CASRPDVYSNQPQHF
J gene: TRBJ1-2; V gene: TRBV30; D gene: .; clone size: .; CDR3 DNA: TGTGCCTGGAGGGAGGGCCCTGTTCTCTATGGCTACACCTTC; CDR3 protein: CAWREGPVLYGYTF
J gene: TRBJ1-2; V gene: TRBV27; D gene: TRBD1; clone size: .; CDR3 DNA: TGTGCCAGCAGTCCTACAGGGGGCCCTAACTATGGCTACACCTTC; CDR3 protein: CASSPTGGPNYGYTF
J gene: TRBJ2-2; V gene: TRBV29-1; D gene: .; clone size: .; CDR3 DNA: TGCAGCGTTGTGGGCAGCGGGGAGCTGTTTTTT; CDR3 protein: CSVVGSGELFF
J gene: TRBJ1-1; V gene: TRBV7-9; D gene: .; clone size: .; CDR3 DNA: TGTGCCGGTCAGGGATTGAACACTGAAGCTTTCTTT; CDR3 protein: CAGQGLNTEAFF
J gene: TRBJ1-3; V gene: TRBV11-2; D gene: TRBD1; clone size: once; CDR3 DNA: TGTGCCAGCAGCCCACAGGGGGCTAAGGGAAACACCATATATTTT; CDR3 protein: CASSPQGAKGNTIYF
J gene: TRBJ1-1; V gene: TRBV2; D gene: .; clone size: .; CDR3 DNA: TGTGCCAGCAGTGGGGGGCCGAACACTGAAGCTTTCTTT; CDR3 protein: CASSGGPNTEAFF
J gene: TRBJ2-5; V gene: TRBV30; D gene: .; clone size: .; CDR3 DNA: TGTGCCTGGAAGGGCTATGAGACCCAGTACTTC; CDR3 protein: CAWKGYETQYF
J gene: TRBJ1-4; V gene: TRBV11-3; D gene: .; clone size: .; CDR3 DNA: TGTGCCAGCAGCTTAGAGCAGGATGAAAAACTGTTTTTT; CDR3 protein: CASSLEQDEKLFF
J gene: TRBJ1-5; V gene: TRBV10-3; D gene: .; clone size: .; CDR3 DNA: TGTGCCATCAGTGACCGACAGGTCTCGCAGCCCCAGCATTTT; CDR3 protein: CAISDRQVSQPQHF
J gene: TRBJ1-5; V gene: TRBV10-1; D gene: TRBD1; clone size: .; CDR3 DNA: TGCGCCAGCAGTGGGACAGGGGGATATAGCAATCAGCCCCAGCATTTT; CDR3 protein: CASSGTGGYSNQPQHF
J gene: TRBJ1-2; V gene: TRBV14; D gene: .; clone size: .; CDR3 DNA: TGTGCCAGCAGCGCAGGCCCGATATATGGCTACACCTTC; CDR3 protein: CASSAGPIYGYTF